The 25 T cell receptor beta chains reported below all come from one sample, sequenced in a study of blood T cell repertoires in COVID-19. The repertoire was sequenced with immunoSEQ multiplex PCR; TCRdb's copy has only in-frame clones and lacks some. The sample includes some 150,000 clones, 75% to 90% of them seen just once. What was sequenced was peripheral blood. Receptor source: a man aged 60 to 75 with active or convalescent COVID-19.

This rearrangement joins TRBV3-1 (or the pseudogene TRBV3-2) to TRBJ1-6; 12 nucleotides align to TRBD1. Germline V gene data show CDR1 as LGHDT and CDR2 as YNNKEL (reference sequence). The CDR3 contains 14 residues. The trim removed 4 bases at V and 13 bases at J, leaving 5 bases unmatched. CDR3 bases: TGTGCCAGCAGCCTCCGGGACAGGGGGCTCCCCCTCCACTTT. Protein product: CASSLRDRGLPLHF.

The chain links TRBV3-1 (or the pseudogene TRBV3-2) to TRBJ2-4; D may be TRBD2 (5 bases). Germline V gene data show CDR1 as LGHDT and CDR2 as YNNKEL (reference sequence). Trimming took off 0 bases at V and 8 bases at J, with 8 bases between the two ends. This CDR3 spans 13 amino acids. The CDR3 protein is CASSQDGSDIQYF. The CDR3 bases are TGTGCCAGCAGCCAAGATGGGAGCGACATTCAGTACTTC.

This CDR3 reads CASSQGGLGQGAQGYTF. In DNA form, the CDR3 reads TGCGCCAGCAGCCAAGGAGGTCTCGGACAGGGGGCGCAGGGCTACACCTTC. The chain has TRBV4-1 and TRBJ1-2, with 11 bases that match TRBD1. Germline V lookup: CDR1 MGHRA, CDR2 YSYEKL. The CDR3 sequence is 17 residues long. Trimming at V came to 1 base and at J to 8 bases, leaving 12 bases not matched to a gene.

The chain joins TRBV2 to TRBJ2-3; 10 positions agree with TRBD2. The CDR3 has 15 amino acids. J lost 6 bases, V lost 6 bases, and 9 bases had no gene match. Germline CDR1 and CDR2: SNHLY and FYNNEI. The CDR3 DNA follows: TGTGCCAGCAGATTACTAGCGGGATCTTCGGATACGCAGTATTTT. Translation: CASRLLAGSSDTQYF.

CDR3 in DNA: TGTGCCAGCAGCTTTTCCGGGAGCGCGTACGAGCAGTACTTC. Its translation: CASSFSGSAYEQYF. V and J are TRBV7-8 and TRBJ2-7; perhaps TRBD2 as D (6 bases). V dropped 3 bases and J dropped 4 bases, with 13 bases sitting between them. Germline CDR1 reads SGHVS; CDR2 reads FQNEAQ. This CDR3 is built from 14 residues.

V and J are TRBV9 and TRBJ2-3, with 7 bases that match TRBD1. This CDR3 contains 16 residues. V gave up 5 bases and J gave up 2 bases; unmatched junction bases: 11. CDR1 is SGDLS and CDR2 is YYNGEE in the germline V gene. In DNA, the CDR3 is TGTGCCAGCAGTGGCTTATCGGGACAGTTCACAGATACGCAGTATTTT. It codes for CASSGLSGQFTDTQYF.

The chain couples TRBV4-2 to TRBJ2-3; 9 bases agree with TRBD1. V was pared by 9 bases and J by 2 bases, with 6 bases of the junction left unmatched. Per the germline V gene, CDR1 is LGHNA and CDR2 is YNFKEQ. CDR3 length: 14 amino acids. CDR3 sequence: CASTRDRATDTQYF. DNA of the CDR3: TGTGCCAGTACCCGGGACAGGGCCACAGATACGCAGTATTTT.

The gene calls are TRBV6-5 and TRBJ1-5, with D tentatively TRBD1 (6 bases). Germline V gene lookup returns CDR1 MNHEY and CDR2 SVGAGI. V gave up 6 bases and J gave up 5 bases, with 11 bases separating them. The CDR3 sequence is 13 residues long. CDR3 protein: CASRQGPDQPQHF. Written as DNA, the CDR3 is TGTGCCAGCAGACAGGGCCCCGATCAGCCCCAGCATTTT.

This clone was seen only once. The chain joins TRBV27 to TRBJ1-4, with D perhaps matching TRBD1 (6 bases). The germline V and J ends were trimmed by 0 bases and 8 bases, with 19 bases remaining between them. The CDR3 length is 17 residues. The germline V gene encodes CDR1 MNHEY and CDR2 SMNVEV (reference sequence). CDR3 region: CASSLSYRGGAGEKLFF. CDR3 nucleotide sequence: TGTGCCAGCAGTTTATCTTATCGCGGGGGGGCGGGAGAAAAACTGTTTTTT.

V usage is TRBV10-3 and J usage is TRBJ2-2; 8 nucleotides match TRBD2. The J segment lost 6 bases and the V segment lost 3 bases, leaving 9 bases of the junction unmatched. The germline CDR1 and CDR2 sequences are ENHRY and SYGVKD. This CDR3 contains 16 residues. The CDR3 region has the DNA TGTGCCATCAGTGAATTCGGAGCGGGAGTTTCCGGGGAGCTGTTTTTT. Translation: CAISEFGAGVSGELFF.

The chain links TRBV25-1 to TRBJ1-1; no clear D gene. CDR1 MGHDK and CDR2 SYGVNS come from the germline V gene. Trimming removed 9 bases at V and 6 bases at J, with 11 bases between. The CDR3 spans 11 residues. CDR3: CASLGSAEAFF. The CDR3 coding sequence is TGTGCCAGTCTCGGGAGCGCTGAAGCTTTCTTT.

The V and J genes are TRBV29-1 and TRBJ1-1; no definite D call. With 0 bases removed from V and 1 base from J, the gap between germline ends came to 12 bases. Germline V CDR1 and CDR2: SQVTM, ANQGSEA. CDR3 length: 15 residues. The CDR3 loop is CSVEDPPVGNTEAFF. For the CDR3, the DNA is TGCAGCGTTGAAGACCCGCCGGTCGGGAACACTGAAGCTTTCTTT. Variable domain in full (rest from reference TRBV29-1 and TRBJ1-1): SAVISQKPSRDICQRGTSLTIQCQVDSQVTMMFWYRQQPGQSLTLIATANQGSEATYESGFVIDKFPISRPNLTFSTLTVSNMSPEDSSIYLCSVEDPPVGNTEAFFGQGTRLTVV.

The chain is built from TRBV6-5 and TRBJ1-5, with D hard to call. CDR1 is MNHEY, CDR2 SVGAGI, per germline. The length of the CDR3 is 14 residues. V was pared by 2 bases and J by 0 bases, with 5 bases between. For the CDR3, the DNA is TGTGCCAGCAGTTACGCGAGTAGCAATCAGCCCCAGCATTTT. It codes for CASSYASSNQPQHF.

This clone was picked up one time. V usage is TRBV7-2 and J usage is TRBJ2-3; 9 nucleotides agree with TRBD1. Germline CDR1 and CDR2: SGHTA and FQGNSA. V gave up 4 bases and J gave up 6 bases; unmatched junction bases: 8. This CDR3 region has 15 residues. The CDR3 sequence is CASSSDRGAVDTQYF. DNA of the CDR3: TGTGCCAGCAGCTCGGACAGGGGCGCCGTGGATACGCAGTATTTT.

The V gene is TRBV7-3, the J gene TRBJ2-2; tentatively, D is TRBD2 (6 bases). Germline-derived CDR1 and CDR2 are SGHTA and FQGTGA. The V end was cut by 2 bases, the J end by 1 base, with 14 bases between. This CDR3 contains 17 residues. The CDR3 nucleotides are TGTGCCAGCAGCTTAGGGGTGTTCGGGGGGAACACCGGGGAGCTGTTTTTT. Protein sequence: CASSLGVFGGNTGELFF.

CDR3: CASSFNFRLEQFF. In DNA, the CDR3 is TGTGCCAGCAGTTTTAATTTCAGACTGGAGCAGTTCTTC. The J gene is TRBJ2-1, the V gene TRBV27; D ambiguous. The CDR3 totals 13 residues. V was clipped by 3 bases and J by 10 bases, with 13 bases between them. Per the germline V gene, CDR1 is MNHEY and CDR2 is SMNVEV (reference sequence).

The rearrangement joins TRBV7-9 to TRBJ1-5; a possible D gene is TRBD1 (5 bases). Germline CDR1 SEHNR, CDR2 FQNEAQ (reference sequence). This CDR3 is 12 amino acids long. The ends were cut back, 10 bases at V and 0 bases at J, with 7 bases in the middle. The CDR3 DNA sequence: TGTGCCATACAGGATAGCAATCAGCCCCAGCATTTT. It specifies CAIQDSNQPQHF.

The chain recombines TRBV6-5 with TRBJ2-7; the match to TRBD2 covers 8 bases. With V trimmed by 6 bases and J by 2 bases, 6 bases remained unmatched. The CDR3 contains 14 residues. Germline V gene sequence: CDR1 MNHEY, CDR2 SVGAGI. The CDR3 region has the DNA TGTGCCAGCAGCTCGGGGGGGAAGCCCTACGAGCAGTACTTC. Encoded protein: CASSSGGKPYEQYF.

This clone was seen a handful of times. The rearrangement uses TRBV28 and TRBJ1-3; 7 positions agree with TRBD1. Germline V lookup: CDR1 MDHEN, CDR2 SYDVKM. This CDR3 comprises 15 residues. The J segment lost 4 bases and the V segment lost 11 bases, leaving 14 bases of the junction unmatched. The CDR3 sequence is CASVEGAQGGNTIYF. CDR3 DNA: TGTGCCTCCGTAGAGGGGGCTCAAGGGGGAAACACCATATATTTT. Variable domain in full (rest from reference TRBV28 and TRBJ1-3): DVKVTQSSRYLVKRTGEKVFLECVQDMDHENMFWYRQDPGLGLRLIYFSYDVKMKEKGDIPEGYSVSREKKERFSLILESASTNQTSMYLCASVEGAQGGNTIYFGEGSWLTVV.

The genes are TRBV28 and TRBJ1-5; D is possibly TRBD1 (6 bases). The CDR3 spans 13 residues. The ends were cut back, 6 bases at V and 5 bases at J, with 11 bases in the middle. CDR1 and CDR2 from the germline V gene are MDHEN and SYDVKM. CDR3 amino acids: CASRPDSYQPQHF. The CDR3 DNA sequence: TGTGCCAGCAGACCGGACAGCTATCAGCCCCAGCATTTT.

This CDR3 is CASSPGQSGNTIYF. The CDR3 nucleotides are TGCGCCAGCAGCCCAGGACAGTCTGGAAACACCATATATTTT. The chain recombines TRBV5-1 with TRBJ1-3, with D perhaps matching TRBD1 (6 bases). Germline V CDR1 and CDR2: SGHRS, YFSETQ. The CDR3 is 14 amino acids. Trimming took off 4 bases at V and 1 base at J, with 9 bases between the two ends.

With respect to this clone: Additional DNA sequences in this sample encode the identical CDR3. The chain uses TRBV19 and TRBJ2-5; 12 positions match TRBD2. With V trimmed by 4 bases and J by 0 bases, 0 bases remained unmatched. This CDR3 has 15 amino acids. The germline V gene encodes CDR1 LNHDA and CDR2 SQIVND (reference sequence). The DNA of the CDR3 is TGTGCCAGTAGTAGGACTAGCGGGAACCAAGAGACCCAGTACTTC. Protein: CASSRTSGNQETQYF.

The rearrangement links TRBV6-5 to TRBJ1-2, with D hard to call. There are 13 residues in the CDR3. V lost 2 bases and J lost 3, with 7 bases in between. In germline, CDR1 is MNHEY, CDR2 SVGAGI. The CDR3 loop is CASSYELDYGYTF. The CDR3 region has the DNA TGTGCCAGCAGTTACGAACTTGACTATGGCTACACCTTC.

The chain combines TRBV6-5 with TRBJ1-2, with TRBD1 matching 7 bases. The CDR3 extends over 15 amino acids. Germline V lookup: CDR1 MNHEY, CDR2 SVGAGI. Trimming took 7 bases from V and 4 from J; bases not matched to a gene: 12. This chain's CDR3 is CASIKGGGQVYGYTF. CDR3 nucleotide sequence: TGTGCCAGCATCAAAGGGGGTGGACAGGTCTATGGCTACACCTTC.

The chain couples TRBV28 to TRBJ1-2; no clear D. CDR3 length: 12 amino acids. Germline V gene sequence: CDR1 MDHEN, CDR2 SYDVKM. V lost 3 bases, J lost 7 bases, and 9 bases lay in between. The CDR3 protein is CASSLGPFGYTF. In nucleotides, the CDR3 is TGTGCCAGCAGTTTGGGCCCTTTTGGCTACACCTTC.